Listed below are T cell receptor beta chains from one sample, sequenced in a study of cytomegalovirus exposure and HLA in healthy donors. Profiling relied on immunoSEQ multiplex PCR, and the TCRdb table lists in-frame clones only, not all of them. The sample contains 150,000 or so clones, about 80% of which appear only once. The sample consisted of PBMCs. The receptors were sampled from a man aged 35 to 55 in good health and CMV-seropositive. CDR3s include the opening cysteine and the closing phenylalanine or tryptophan. The D gene is left open where the match is weak. Clone size is shown for a subset of rows, as once, few, many or a class of expanded clone.

clone size	V gene	D gene	J gene	CDR3 DNA	CDR3 protein
-	TRBV11-2	-	TRBJ2-7	TGTGCCAGCAGCTTAGATCTAGGCGGCGGAGACTACGAGCAGTACTTC	CASSLDLGGGDYEQYF
-	TRBV7-6	TRBD1	TRBJ2-5	TGTGCCAGCAGCTTAGGTACAGGGGACGGAGAGACCCAGTACTTC	CASSLGTGDGETQYF
-	TRBV7-6	TRBD1	TRBJ2-2	TGTGCCAGCAGCTTACCAGGACAGGGAGCAACCGGGGAGCTGTTTTTT	CASSLPGQGATGELFF
-	TRBV7-8	TRBD2	TRBJ2-1	TGTGCCAGCAGCTTTTCTAGCGGGAGATCCTACAATGAGCAGTTCTTC	CASSFSSGRSYNEQFF
-	TRBV19	TRBD1	TRBJ1-1	TGTGCCAGTAGTATCAAGGGGGCAGGCACTGAAGCTTTCTTT	CASSIKGAGTEAFF
-	TRBV9	-	TRBJ2-5	TGTGCCAGCAGCGCACTTGGTTCTCAAGAGACCCAGTACTTC	CASSALGSQETQYF
few	TRBV11-2	TRBD2	TRBJ2-7	TGTGCCAGCAGCTCTAGCGGGAGCTCCTACGAGCAGTACTTC	CASSSSGSSYEQYF
-	TRBV25-1	TRBD1	TRBJ1-2	TGTGCCAGCAGCACGGGACAGGGACACTATGGCTACACCTTC	CASSTGQGHYGYTF
-	TRBV18	TRBD1	TRBJ1-3	TGTGCCAGCTCCCCGGACAGGGGAAACACCATATATTTT	CASSPDRGNTIYF
-	TRBV4-3	-	TRBJ2-1	TGCGCCAGCAGCCAAGCTGCACAGGGAGGGCACAATGAGCAGTTCTTC	CASSQAAQGGHNEQFF
-	TRBV10-3	TRBD1	TRBJ1-1	TGTGCCATCAGTGAGGGGGACAGGGGGAACACTGAAGCTTTCTTT	CAISEGDRGNTEAFF
-	TRBV10-3	TRBD2	TRBJ2-1	TGTGCCATCAGTATAGGTAGCGGGAGCAATGAGCAGTTCTTC	CAISIGSGSNEQFF
-	TRBV7-2	TRBD1	TRBJ2-5	TGTGCCAGCAGCTCATTTCAGGGGGCAGGGACCCAGTACTTC	CASSSFQGAGTQYF
few	TRBV28	-	TRBJ1-1	TGTGCCAGCATAAATGGGCGTGGGGGCGGCGAGGCTGAAGCTTTCTTT	CASINGRGGGEAEAFF
-	TRBV10-3	-	TRBJ2-4	TGTGCCATCAGTGAAACAGGGCTACAGTACTTC	CAISETGLQYF
few	TRBV28	-	TRBJ1-5	TGTGCCAGCAGATCGACAGAGCAGCCCCAGCATTTT	CASRSTEQPQHF
-	TRBV2	-	TRBJ1-4	TGTGCCCTTTCTAGGCAGTCTCCAACTAATGAAAAACTGTTTTTT	CALSRQSPTNEKLFF
few	TRBV4-2	-	TRBJ2-3	TGTGCCAGCAGCCAAGAACAGGCCTGGTTGACAGATACGCAGTATTTT	CASSQEQAWLTDTQYF
-	TRBV9	TRBD2	TRBJ2-3	TGTGCCAGCAGCGCGGCCGGGACTAGCAGCACAGATACGCAGTATTTT	CASSAAGTSSTDTQYF
-	TRBV27	-	TRBJ1-5	TGTGCCAGCAGTTTTGGCGACACCATGCCCCAGCATTTT	CASSFGDTMPQHF
-	TRBV4-1	-	TRBJ1-1	TGCGCCAGCAAATTCTCGGTGAACACTGAAGCTTTCTTT	CASKFSVNTEAFF
-	TRBV7-9	-	TRBJ2-7	TGTGCCAGCAGTGGTGGGGCGCGTTTGGCCGAGCAGTACTTC	CASSGGARLAEQYF
-	TRBV27	TRBD2	TRBJ2-4	TGTGCCAGCAGCCAAACTAGCGGGGAAAACATTCAGTACTTC	CASSQTSGENIQYF
-	TRBV12-1	-	TRBJ2-7	TGTGCCAGCAGTCCATCTTACGGACAGGGCCTCTCATCTTCGTACGAGCAGTACTTC	CASSPSYGQGLSSSYEQYF
-	TRBV29-1	TRBD1	TRBJ2-7	TGCAGCGCCACGGACAGGGGACGCAACGAGCAGTACTTC	CSATDRGRNEQYF
-	TRBV5-4	-	TRBJ2-3	TGTGCCAGCAGGAACGGGAGCACAGATACGCAGTATTTT	CASRNGSTDTQYF
once	TRBV5-4	-	TRBJ2-2	TGTGCCAGCAGCTTTCCAGGATCGAACACCGGGGAGCTGTTTTTT	CASSFPGSNTGELFF
-	TRBV20-1	-	TRBJ2-7	TGCAGTGCTAGAGGGACAGTAGAGCAGTACTTC	CSARGTVEQYF
-	TRBV15	-	TRBJ1-1	TGTGCCACCAGCAGAGACAGCGCTGAAGCTTTCTTT	CATSRDSAEAFF
-	TRBV27	TRBD1	TRBJ2-2	TGTGCCAGCAGTTTAACTGGAGGGACAGGGACCGGGGAGCTGTTTTTT	CASSLTGGTGTGELFF
few	TRBV19	TRBD1	TRBJ1-4	TGTGCCAGTAGTATAGATCCTTCTGGACAGGGCGGAAAACTGTTTTTT	CASSIDPSGQGGKLFF
once	TRBV7-9	TRBD2	TRBJ2-5	TGTGCCAGCAGCTTAGTGGGGACTAGCGGACCACAAGAGACCCAGTACTTC	CASSLVGTSGPQETQYF
-	TRBV10-3	-	TRBJ2-3	TGTGCCATCAGTGAGTGGCCCGACACAGATACGCAGTATTTT	CAISEWPDTDTQYF
-	TRBV9	-	TRBJ2-7	TGTGCCAGCAGCGTAGGGACCCTAGGACTCGGCGAGCAGTACTTC	CASSVGTLGLGEQYF
-	TRBV7-8	-	TRBJ2-3	TGTGCCAGCAGCCGCCAGGGGGCTAGCGGGACTACAGATACGCAGTATTTT	CASSRQGASGTTDTQYF
-	TRBV18	-	TRBJ1-2	TGTGCCAGCTCACCTCAAAGAGGGAATGGCTACACCTTC	CASSPQRGNGYTF
-	TRBV6-5	TRBD1	TRBJ1-2	TGTGCCAGCAGTCCCAGGGGGGTTTCCTATGGCTACACCTTC	CASSPRGVSYGYTF
-	TRBV29-1	TRBD1	TRBJ1-2	TGCAGCGTTGAAGTGCTTACAGGGGACTATGGCTACACCTTC	CSVEVLTGDYGYTF
once	TRBV29-1	-	TRBJ2-2	TGCAGCGTTGAAGGCCCGCTCCCAGGGTCCGGGGAGCTGTTTTTT	CSVEGPLPGSGELFF
-	TRBV7-8	TRBD2	TRBJ2-2	TGTGCCAGCAGCTCAGGGACTAAAGAGAACACCGGGGAGCTGTTTTTT	CASSSGTKENTGELFF
-	TRBV27	TRBD1	TRBJ2-7	TGTGCCAGCAGAAAACCGGGACAGGGGCTTAACGAGCAGTACTTC	CASRKPGQGLNEQYF
once	TRBV7-6	TRBD1	TRBJ2-3	TGTGCCAGCAGCTTAGTCGGGACAGGGGGCGCAAAATCCACAGATACGCAGTATTTT	CASSLVGTGGAKSTDTQYF
-	TRBV2	-	TRBJ1-1	TGTGCCAGCAGTGAAGGCGCACCTGCGAACACTGAAGCTTTCTTT	CASSEGAPANTEAFF
once	TRBV4-1	-	TRBJ2-2	TGCGCCAGCAAGGTAGTACGCGGAGACACCGGGGAGCTGTTTTTT	CASKVVRGDTGELFF